These 12 T cell receptor beta chains were sequenced from one sample in a study of blood T cell repertoires in COVID-19. Data came from immunoSEQ multiplex PCR; TCRdb stores just in-frame clones and leaves some out. The sample has 200,000 to 250,000 clones, more than 75% seen once. Sequenced: peripheral blood. These receptors originate from a man in his forties with acute or convalescent COVID-19.

This clone was detected once. This CDR3 reads CASSQGGVNTEAFF. The CDR3 nucleotides read TGTGCCAGCAGTCAGGGAGGGGTGAACACTGAAGCTTTCTTT. V is TRBV6-5 and J is TRBJ1-1; D might be TRBD1 (5 bases). CDR3 size: 14 residues. V dropped 5 bases and J dropped 0 bases, with 10 bases sitting between them. Germline V gives CDR1 MNHEY, CDR2 SVGAGI.

V gene TRBV10-3 combines with J gene TRBJ1-5; D call uncertain. The V and J ends lost 4 bases and 2 bases respectively, with 6 bases between them. Per germline, CDR1 ENHRY and CDR2 SYGVKD. The CDR3 covers 13 residues. CDR3 in DNA: TGTGCCATCAGTGGGCTTCGCAATCAGCCCCAGCATTTT. It yields the protein CAISGLRNQPQHF.

The rearrangement joins TRBV6-5 to TRBJ2-3; TRBD2 aligns across 7 bases. Germline trimming cut 7 bases from V and 1 base from J; bases unmatched to any gene: 2. CDR3 size: 13 residues. From germline, CDR1 is MNHEY and CDR2 SVGAGI. This CDR3 reads CASTRGGTDTQYF. CDR3 in DNA: TGTGCCAGCACCCGGGGGGGCACAGATACGCAGTATTTT.

The V gene is TRBV6-5, the J gene TRBJ2-6; TRBD1 is a possible D gene (6 bases). Germline V CDR1 and CDR2: MNHEY, SVGAGI. V was clipped by 0 bases and J by 1 base, with 7 bases between them. The CDR3 has 16 amino acids. The CDR3 bases are TGTGCCAGCAGTTACTCACAGGGATCTGGGGCCAACGTCCTGACTTTC. It is translated as CASSYSQGSGANVLTF.

J is TRBJ1-1 and V is TRBV5-4; D is uncertain. V was pared by 5 bases and J by 2 bases, with 10 bases between. Germline V gives CDR1 SGHNT, CDR2 YYREEE (reference sequence). CDR3 length equals 13 residues. CDR3 sequence (DNA): TGTGCCAGCAGATTAACACGAAACACTGAAGCTTTCTTT. It is translated as CASRLTRNTEAFF.

This clone has just one count. This chain uses TRBV6-5 with TRBJ1-2, with TRBD1 matching over 9 bases. The CDR3 is made up of 13 amino acids. Germline values: CDR1 MNHEY, CDR2 SVGAGI. V trimming: 7 bases; J trimming: 6 bases; junction bases outside the gene matches: 6. This CDR3 is CASTRQGEDGYTF. The CDR3 nucleotides read TGTGCCAGCACCCGACAGGGGGAGGATGGCTACACCTTC.

V gene TRBV11-2 combines with J gene TRBJ2-5, with 7 bases aligning to TRBD1. The germline CDR1 and CDR2 sequences are SGHAT and FQNNGV. The V gene end was trimmed by 6 bases and the J gene end by 0 bases; junction bases not matched to a gene: 10. This CDR3 has 16 amino acids. Here the CDR3 reads CASSPKSTGYQETQYF. The CDR3 region has the DNA TGTGCCAGCAGTCCAAAGTCGACAGGGTACCAAGAGACCCAGTACTTC.

The rearrangement links TRBV5-4 to TRBJ1-3; possible D gene TRBD1, 5 bases. Germline V gives CDR1 SGHNT, CDR2 YYREEE (reference sequence). Trimming shortened V by 4 bases and J by 2 bases, and 13 bases separated the two germline ends. The CDR3 length is 15 residues. CDR3 coding DNA: TGTGCCAGCAGCCGAAACGGGGGGGCTGGAAACACCATATATTTT. This encodes CASSRNGGAGNTIYF.

The DNA for the CDR3 is TGTGCCAGCAGCGCAGGGGGGACCCATGGCTACACCTTC. This codes for CASSAGGTHGYTF. The J gene is TRBJ1-2, the V gene TRBV5-8, with TRBD1 matching 7 bases. From germline, CDR1 is SGHTS and CDR2 YDEGEE. The CDR3 is 13 amino acids. V was pared by 4 bases and J by 6 bases, with 6 bases of the junction left unmatched. Complete variable domain (other parts from reference TRBV5-8 and TRBJ1-2): EAGVTQSPTHLIKTRGQQATLRCSPISGHTSVYWYQQALGLGLQFLLWYDEGEERNRGNFPPRFSGRQFPNYSSELNVNALELEDSALYLCASSAGGTHGYTFGSGTRLTVV.

V usage is TRBV6-5 and J usage is TRBJ1-1, with 9 bases fitting TRBD1. There are 15 residues in the CDR3. Per the germline V gene, CDR1 is MNHEY and CDR2 is SVGAGI. Unmatched junction bases numbered 9, after V lost 2 bases and J lost 8 bases. The DNA for the CDR3 is TGTGCCAGCAGTTACCTCGGCAAGGACAGGGGCGAAGCTTTCTTT. Protein sequence: CASSYLGKDRGEAFF.

V and J are TRBV7-8 and TRBJ1-5; no reliable D call. Germline V CDR1 and CDR2: SGHVS, FQNEAQ. Trimming cost V 2 bases and J 4 bases, with 3 bases left between them. This CDR3 region has 12 residues. CDR3 bases: TGTGCCAGCAGCTTACCTAATCAGCCCCAGCATTTT. Translating it yields CASSLPNQPQHF.

The CDR3 spells CASSYWAGGYTF. In nucleotides, the CDR3 is TGTGCCAGCAGTTACTGGGCGGGTGGCTACACCTTC. This rearrangement joins TRBV6-5 to TRBJ1-2; D is undetermined. Trimming left V 1 base short and J 7 bases short, with 7 bases between. Germline V CDR1 and CDR2: MNHEY, SVGAGI. The CDR3 runs 12 residues.